One sample yielded the 5 T cell receptor beta chains listed below, sequenced in a study of T cell repertoires in cytomegalovirus infection. TCRdb ran MiXCR on the reads and lists one entry per CDR3 protein. The profile shows about half a million distinct CDR3 sequences, approximately 42% of them singletons. Antigens of these TCRs are unknown. Sequencing used cultured PBMCs, obtained from culture after CMV antigen stimulation. These receptors originate from a human donor in good health (CMV status not recorded). Some clones in this sample may be carry-over from other donors' samples.

The DNA of the CDR3 is TGTGCCAGCAGTTACACTTATGACAGGGGTGAGGAGCAGTACTTC. Translated: CASSYTYDRGEEQYF. V and J are TRBV6-2 or TRBV6-3 and TRBJ2-7, with 8 bases fitting TRBD1. The J segment lost 7 bases and the V segment lost 2 bases, leaving 10 bases of the junction unmatched. CDR3 length: 15 amino acids. Germline V lookup: CDR1 MNHEY, CDR2 SVGEGT.

This chain joins TRBV6-2 or TRBV6-3 and TRBJ2-7, with 7 bases matching TRBD2. The CDR3 consists of 15 residues. Germline values: CDR1 MNHEY, CDR2 SVGEGT. With 2 bases clipped from V and 0 bases from J, the junction kept 4 bases outside the gene matches. CDR3 DNA: TGTGCCAGCAGTTACGCCGCGGGAGCCTCCTACGAGCAGTACTTC. Translation gives CASSYAAGASYEQYF.

This chain connects TRBV12-3 or TRBV12-4 to TRBJ2-2; D tentatively fits TRBD1 or TRBD2 (6 bases each). The CDR3 spans 16 residues. V lost 5 bases and J 6 bases, leaving 19 bases between the germline ends. The CDR3 sequence is CASSRIQGLLAGELFF. DNA of the CDR3: TGTGCCAGCAGTCGCATACAGGGACTCCTCGCCGGGGAGCTGTTTTTT.

The gene calls are TRBV20-1 and TRBJ2-7; 9 nucleotides agree with TRBD1. This CDR3 contains 12 residues. The germline V gene encodes CDR1 DFQATT and CDR2 SNEGSKA (reference sequence). The CDR3 here is CSKLGQGYEQYF. Written as DNA, the CDR3 is TGCAGCAAACTGGGACAGGGCTACGAGCAGTACTTC.

This clonotype was found a few times. The CDR3 region has the DNA TGTGCCAGCAGCCGACTAGCGGGCGGCGTTAGGGAGCAGTACTTC. Its translation: CASSRLAGGVREQYF. V is TRBV7-8 and J is TRBJ2-7, with TRBD2 matching 10 bases. Germline V gives CDR1 SGHVS, CDR2 FQNEAQ. The CDR3 consists of 15 residues. V lost 5 bases and J lost 7; bases outside the gene matches: 11.